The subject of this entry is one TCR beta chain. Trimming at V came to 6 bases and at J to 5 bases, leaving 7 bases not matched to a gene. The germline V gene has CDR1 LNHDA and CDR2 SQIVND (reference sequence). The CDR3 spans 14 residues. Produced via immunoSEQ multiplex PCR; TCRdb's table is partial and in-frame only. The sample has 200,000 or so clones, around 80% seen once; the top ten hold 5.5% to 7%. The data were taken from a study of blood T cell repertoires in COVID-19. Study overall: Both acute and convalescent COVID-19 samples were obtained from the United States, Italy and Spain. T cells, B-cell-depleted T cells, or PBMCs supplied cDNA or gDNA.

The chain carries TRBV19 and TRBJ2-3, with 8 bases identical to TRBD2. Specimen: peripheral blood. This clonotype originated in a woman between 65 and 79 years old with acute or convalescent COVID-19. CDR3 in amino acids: CASRMGLGGDTQYF. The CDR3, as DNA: TGTGCCAGTAGAATGGGACTAGGGGGAGATACGCAGTATTTT. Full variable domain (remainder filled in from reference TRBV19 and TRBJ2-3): DGGITQSPKYLFRKEGQNVTLSCEQNLNHDAMYWYRQDPGQGLRLIYYSQIVNDFQKGDIAEGYSVSREKKESFPLTVTSAQKNPTAFYLCASRMGLGGDTQYFGPGTRLTVL.